Detailed here is one TCR beta chain. Trimming removed 4 bases from V and 1 base from J, with 8 bases in between. The CDR3 is made up of 15 amino acids. CDR1 is SNHLY, CDR2 FYNNEI, per germline. The sample comes from a study of blood T cell repertoires in COVID-19. In the authors' methods: Using reference gene primer amplification, nucleated cell counts were estimated. The assay was immunoSEQ multiplex PCR, and TCRdb's table has in-frame clones only and misses some. For V, J and clone size, that table is used; D and trimming come from the DNA. The repertoire holds 100,000 to 110,000 clones, with over 80% as singletons.

Sequencing was done on a sample of peripheral blood. The receptor was derived from a man aged 50 to 60 with active or convalescent COVID-19. The chain has TRBV2 and TRBJ1-6; D is undetermined. The CDR3 bases are TGTGCCAGCAGTGCCGCGGAGTCCTATAATTCACCCCTCCACTTT. This gives the protein CASSAAESYNSPLHF.